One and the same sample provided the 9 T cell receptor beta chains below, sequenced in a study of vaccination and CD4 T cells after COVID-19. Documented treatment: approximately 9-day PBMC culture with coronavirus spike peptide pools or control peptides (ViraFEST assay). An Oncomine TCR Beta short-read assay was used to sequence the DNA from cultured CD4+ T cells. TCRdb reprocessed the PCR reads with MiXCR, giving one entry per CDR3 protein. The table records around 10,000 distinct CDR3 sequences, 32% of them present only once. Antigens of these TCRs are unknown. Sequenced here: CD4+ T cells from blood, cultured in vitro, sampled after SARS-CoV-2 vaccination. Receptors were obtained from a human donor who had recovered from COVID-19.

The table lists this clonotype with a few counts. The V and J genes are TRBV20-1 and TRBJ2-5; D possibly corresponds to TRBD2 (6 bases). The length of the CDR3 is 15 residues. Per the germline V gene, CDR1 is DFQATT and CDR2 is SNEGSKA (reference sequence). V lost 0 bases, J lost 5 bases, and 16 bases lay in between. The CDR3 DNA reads TGCAGTGCTAGAGATAGCGGAGACCTCCGGGAGACCCAGTACTTC. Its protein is CSARDSGDLRETQYF.

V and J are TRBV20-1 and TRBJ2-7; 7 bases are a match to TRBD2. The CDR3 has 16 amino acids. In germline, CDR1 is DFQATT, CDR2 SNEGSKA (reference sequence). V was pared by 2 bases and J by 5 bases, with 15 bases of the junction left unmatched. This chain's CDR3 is CSARSPRAGEKNEQYF. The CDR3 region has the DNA TGCAGTGCTAGAAGCCCCCGGGCGGGAGAAAAGAACGAGCAGTACTTC.

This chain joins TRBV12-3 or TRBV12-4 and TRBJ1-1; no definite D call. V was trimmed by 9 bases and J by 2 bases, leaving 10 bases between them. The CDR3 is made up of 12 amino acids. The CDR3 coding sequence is TGTGCCAGGCGCTACGGCAACACTGAAGCTTTCTTT. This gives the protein CARRYGNTEAFF.

CDR3 nucleotides: TGTGCCAGCAGTCTGGGGATGGCGGGAGGGCCTATTAGGACAGATACGCAGTATTTT. Its protein is CASSLGMAGGPIRTDTQYF. V is TRBV27 and J is TRBJ2-3; 9 bases fit TRBD2. This CDR3 contains 19 residues. CDR1 is MNHEY, CDR2 SMNVEV, per germline (reference sequence). V was pared by 5 bases and J by 3 bases, with 18 bases of the junction left unmatched.

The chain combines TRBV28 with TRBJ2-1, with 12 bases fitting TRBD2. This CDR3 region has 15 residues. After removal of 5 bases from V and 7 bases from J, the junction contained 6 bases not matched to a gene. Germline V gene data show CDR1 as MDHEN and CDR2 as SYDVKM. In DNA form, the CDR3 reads TGTGCCAGCAGTCTAAGGACTAGCGGGATAAATGAGCAGTTCTTC. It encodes CASSLRTSGINEQFF.

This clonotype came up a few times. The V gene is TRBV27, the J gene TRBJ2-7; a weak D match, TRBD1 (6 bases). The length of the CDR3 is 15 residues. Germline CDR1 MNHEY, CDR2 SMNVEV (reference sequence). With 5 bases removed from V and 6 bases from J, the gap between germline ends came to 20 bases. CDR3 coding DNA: TGTGCCAGCAGTCCTAAACACCGGGACACAGGCGAGCAGTACTTC. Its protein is CASSPKHRDTGEQYF.

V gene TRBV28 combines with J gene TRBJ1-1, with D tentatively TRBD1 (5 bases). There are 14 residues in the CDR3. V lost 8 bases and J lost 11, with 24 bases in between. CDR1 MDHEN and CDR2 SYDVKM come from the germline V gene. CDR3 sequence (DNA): TGTGCCAGCGGCTTACGGGGCAGTTCCCGAGAGGCTTTCTTT. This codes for CASGLRGSSREAFF. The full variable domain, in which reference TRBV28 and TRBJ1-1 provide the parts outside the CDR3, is DVKVTQSSRYLVKRTGEKVFLECVQDMDHENMFWYRQDPGLGLRLIYFSYDVKMKEKGDIPEGYSVSREKKERFSLILESASTNQTSMYLCASGLRGSSREAFFGQGTRLTVV.

The CDR3 coding sequence is TGTGCCACCAGTGATCCACCGGGGACCCAGGAGACCCAGTACTTC. Residues: CATSDPPGTQETQYF. The chain couples TRBV24-1 to TRBJ2-5; tentatively, D is TRBD1 or TRBD2 (5 bases each). The CDR3 spans 15 residues. Germline V lookup: CDR1 KGHDR, CDR2 SFDVKD. With 3 bases removed from V and 5 bases from J, the gap between germline ends came to 15 bases.

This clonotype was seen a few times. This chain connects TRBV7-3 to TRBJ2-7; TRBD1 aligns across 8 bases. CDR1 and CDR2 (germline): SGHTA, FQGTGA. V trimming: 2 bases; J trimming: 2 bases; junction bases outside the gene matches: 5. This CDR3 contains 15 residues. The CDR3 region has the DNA TGTGCCAGCAGCTTAGGGGGGACAGGTACCTACGAGCAGTACTTC. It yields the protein CASSLGGTGTYEQYF.